This TCR beta chain was found in a study of PD-1 blockade in mismatch repair-deficient tumors listed by TCRdb under 2017. Looking at the study overall: Between late 2013 and late 2016, 90 or so consecutive patients with eleven to twelve mismatch repair-deficient cancer types, all previously treated and progressing, were enrolled in the trial. Deep sequencing of TCR CDR3 regions was used to track tumor-associated T cell clones in peripheral blood of patients responding to PD-1 blockade. Results the study describes overall, beyond this receptor: Tumor-resident clones, often undetectable in blood before treatment, expanded rapidly after pembrolizumab and then contracted, generally before radiologic responses.

Receptor amplification or capture employed the immunoSEQ multiplex PCR assay. TCRdb provides this immuneACCESS table in a form limited to in-frame rearrangements. Some clones are lacking; in checked studies, under half of them reflect an unresolved V gene, and why the rest are absent is not known. The sample table records approximately 110,000 clones; about 80% of these occur just once. The top ten clones comprise approximately 5% of the sample. Turning to this clone: The antigen it recognizes is unknown. Base qualities are missing; no much larger clone stands one base away.

Mismatch repair deficiency was established in every enrolled patient by polymerase chain reaction or immunohistochemistry. TCR sequencing was carried out for a few patients who responded to pembrolizumab therapy. Pembrolizumab PD-1 blockade was prospectively tested in advanced mismatch repair-deficient cancers, regardless of tissue of origin, in the phase II trial. Serial peripheral blood T cell samples were collected before and at multiple times after starting PD-1 blockade. Blood sampling time points were reported as weeks after the first dose of pembrolizumab. Trimming removed 7 bases from V and 2 bases from J, leaving 11 bases between the germline ends. CDR1 MNHNS and CDR2 SASEGT were looked up in the germline V gene. Taken from cysteine to phenylalanine, the CDR3 has 13 residues. Only the CDR3 DNA stays, 39 bases, in frame from base 1.

Sample: peripheral blood, taken approximately 14 months after starting pembrolizumab. The chain was built from TRBV6-1 and TRBJ1-1, with TRBD1 tentatively as D gene (6 bases match). This receptor was obtained from an adult with mismatch repair-deficient cancer. The CDR3 loop reads CASKNRDNTEAFF. The DNA is as follows: TGTGCCAGCAAAAACAGGGATAACACTGAAGCTTTCTTT.